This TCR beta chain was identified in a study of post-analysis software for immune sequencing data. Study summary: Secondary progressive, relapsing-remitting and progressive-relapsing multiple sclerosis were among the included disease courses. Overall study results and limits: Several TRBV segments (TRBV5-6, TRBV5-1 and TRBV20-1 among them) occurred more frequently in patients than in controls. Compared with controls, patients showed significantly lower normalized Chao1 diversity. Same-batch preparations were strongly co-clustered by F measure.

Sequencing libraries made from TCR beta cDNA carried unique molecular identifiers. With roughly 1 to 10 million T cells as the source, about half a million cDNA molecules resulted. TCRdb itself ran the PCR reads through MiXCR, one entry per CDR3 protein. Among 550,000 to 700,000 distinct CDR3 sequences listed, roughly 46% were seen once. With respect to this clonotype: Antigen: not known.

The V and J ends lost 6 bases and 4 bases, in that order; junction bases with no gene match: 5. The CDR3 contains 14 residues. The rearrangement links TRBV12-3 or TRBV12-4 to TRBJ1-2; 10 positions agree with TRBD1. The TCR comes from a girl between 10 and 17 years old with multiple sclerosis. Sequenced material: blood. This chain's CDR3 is CASRRQGASYGYTF. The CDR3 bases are TGTGCCAGCAGGAGACAGGGGGCATCCTATGGCTACACCTTC.